This T cell receptor (beta chain) came from a study of response to subunit inactivated influenza vaccine. TCRdb redid the calling of the RT-PCR reads with MiXCR, one entry per CDR3 protein. The sample holds hundreds of thousands of distinct CDR3 sequences, 12% to 15% seen once. This CDR3 contains 15 residues. Between the trimmed V and J ends, which lost 4 bases and 4 bases, there was a span of 15 bases. The germline V gene encodes CDR1 KGHDR and CDR2 SFDVKD. This clonotype appeared a few times. This TCR derives from a man in his fifties or sixties who received an inactivated influenza vaccine. The material was PBMCs from blood, obtained approximately 15 days before vaccination. The J gene is TRBJ1-2, the V gene TRBV24-1; no reliable D call. CDR3 amino acids: CATSDPRTDVYGYTF. The CDR3 bases are TGTGCCACCAGTGACCCCCGGACGGATGTCTATGGCTACACCTTC.